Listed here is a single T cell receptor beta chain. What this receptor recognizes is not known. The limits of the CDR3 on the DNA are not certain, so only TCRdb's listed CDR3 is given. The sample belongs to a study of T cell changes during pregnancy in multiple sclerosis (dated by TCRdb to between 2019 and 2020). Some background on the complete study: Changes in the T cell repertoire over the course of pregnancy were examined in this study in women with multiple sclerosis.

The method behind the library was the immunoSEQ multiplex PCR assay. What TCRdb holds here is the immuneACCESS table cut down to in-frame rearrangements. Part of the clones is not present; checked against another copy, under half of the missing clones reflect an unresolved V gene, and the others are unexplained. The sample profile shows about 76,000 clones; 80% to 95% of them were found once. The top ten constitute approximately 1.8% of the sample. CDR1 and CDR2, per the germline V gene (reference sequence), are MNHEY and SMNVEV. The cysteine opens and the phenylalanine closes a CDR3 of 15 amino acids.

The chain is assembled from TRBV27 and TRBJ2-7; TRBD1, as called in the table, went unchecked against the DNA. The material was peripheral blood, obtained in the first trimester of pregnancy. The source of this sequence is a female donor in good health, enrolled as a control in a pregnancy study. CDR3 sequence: CASSSSGTAGSEQYF.